These 5 T cell receptor beta chains were sequenced from one sample in a study of PD-1 blockade in classical Hodgkin lymphoma. Time point of the sample: cycle 4 day 1 (C4D1), after less than 7 weeks of nivolumab. Patients all relapsed after autologous stem cell transplantation, and there was variation in brentuximab vedotin exposure. TCRdb's table, derived via immunoSEQ multiplex PCR, lists solely in-frame clones and lacks some. The sample consists of about 25,000 clones, around 68% of them appearing once. The sequencing here drew on peripheral blood mononuclear cells (PBMCs), taken before the fourth cycle of nivolumab. The receptors here all came from a human donor with classical Hodgkin lymphoma.

This sequence joins TRBV28 and TRBJ1-1, with 8 bases lining up with TRBD1. CDR3 length: 12 amino acids. V trimming: 6 bases; J trimming: 10 bases; junction bases outside the gene matches: 7. Looked up from germline, CDR1 is MDHEN and CDR2 is SYDVKM. Here the CDR3 DNA reads TGTGCCAGCAGGACACAGGGGGATCGAGCTTTCTTT. This sequence encodes CASRTQGDRAFF.

The chain is built from TRBV18 and TRBJ2-7; D remains unclear. Looked up from germline, CDR1 is KGHSH and CDR2 is LQKENI. V gave up 3 bases and J gave up 3 bases, with 12 bases separating them. The CDR3 sequence is 14 residues long. In DNA form, the CDR3 reads TGTGCCAGCTCACCTTCAGGACGGAGCTACGAGCAGTACTTC. It translates to CASSPSGRSYEQYF.

A word on this clone: Mismatch with germline at one junction end may stem from a read error. The sample carries other DNA sequences with the same CDR3. J is TRBJ1-2 and V is TRBV27, with TRBD1 identical over 9 bases. This CDR3 has 13 amino acids. The V gene's germline CDR1 is MNHEY and CDR2 SMNVEV (reference sequence). The CDR3 nucleotides are TGCGCCAGCAGGGGACAGGGCGGCTATGGCTACACCTTC. It yields the protein CASRGQGGYGYTF.

This clone has a handful of counts. The chain uses TRBV5-6 and TRBJ2-3; 11 nucleotides agree with TRBD2. The CDR3 totals 17 residues. Trimming at V came to 0 bases and at J to 0 bases, leaving 3 bases not matched to a gene. Germline CDR1 reads SGHDT; CDR2 reads YYEEEE. The CDR3 DNA reads as TGTGCCAGCAGCTTGGCGGTAGCGGGGGGGAGCACAGATACGCAGTATTTT. This gives the protein CASSLAVAGGSTDTQYF.

The chain uses TRBV5-1 and TRBJ2-5, with D perhaps matching TRBD2 (6 bases). V was shortened by 4 bases and J by 2 bases, with 12 bases between the two germline ends. This CDR3 region has 14 residues. The germline gives CDR1 SGHRS, CDR2 YFSETQ. CDR3 sequence: CASSPGREQETQYF. CDR3 DNA: TGCGCCAGCAGCCCTGGGCGGGAACAAGAGACCCAGTACTTC.